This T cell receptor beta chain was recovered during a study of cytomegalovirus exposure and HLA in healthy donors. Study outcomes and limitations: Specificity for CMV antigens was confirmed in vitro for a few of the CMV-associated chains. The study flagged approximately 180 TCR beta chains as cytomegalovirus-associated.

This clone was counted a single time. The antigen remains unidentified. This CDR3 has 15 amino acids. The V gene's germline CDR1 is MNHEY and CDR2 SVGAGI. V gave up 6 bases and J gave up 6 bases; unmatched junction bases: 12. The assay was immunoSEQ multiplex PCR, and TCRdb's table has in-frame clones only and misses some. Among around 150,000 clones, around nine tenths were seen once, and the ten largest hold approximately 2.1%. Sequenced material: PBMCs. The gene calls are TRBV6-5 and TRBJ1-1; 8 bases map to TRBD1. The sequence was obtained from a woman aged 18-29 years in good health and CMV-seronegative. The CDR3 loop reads CASRPPDRGSAEAFF. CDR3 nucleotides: TGTGCCAGCAGACCTCCCGACAGGGGATCAGCTGAAGCTTTCTTT.